Listed here is a single TCR beta chain. This CDR3 comprises 13 residues. J was trimmed by 7 bases and V by 7 bases; bases with no gene match: 7. These data are taken from a study of blood T cell repertoires in COVID-19. Study-wide background: The United States, Italy and Spain provided the acute and convalescent COVID-19 samples. Sources were T cells, B-cell-depleted T cells, or PBMCs; the material itself was cDNA or gDNA.

Per the original data handling: How many nucleated cells were present was estimated from reference gene primer amplification. Using immunoSEQ multiplex PCR, the repertoire was profiled, and TCRdb retains in-frame clones only, with some absent. Clonal size and the V and J genes are those of that table, whereas D and trimming came from the DNA. The sample lists some 150,000 clones, around 89% seen once, with around 14% in the top ten. Sequenced material: peripheral blood. The clonotype originates from a woman aged 35 to 49 with acute or convalescent COVID-19. The chain carries TRBV12-3 or TRBV12-4 and TRBJ1-5, with TRBD1 identical over 7 bases. The CDR3 DNA is TGTGCCAGCACCCCAGGGGGTTTGCAGCCCCAGCATTTT. Amino acids: CASTPGGLQPQHF.